Reported below is one T cell receptor (beta chain). What this receptor recognizes is not known. Base-call qualities are not available, and no considerably larger clone is one nucleotide away. These data are taken from a study of T cell clones after liver transplantation (dated by TCRdb to the late 2010s). About the full investigation: Samples were obtained from ITN030ST, a randomized trial in which withdrawal of immunosuppression was attempted within 2 years of liver transplantation. Until randomization at 12-24 months post-transplant, subjects were given standard immunosuppression, with no induction therapy. The study cohort included 8 liver transplant recipients, of whom 3 were classified as tolerant and 5 as non-tolerant. Tolerance meant complete immunosuppression withdrawal for at least one year without liver enzymes rising beyond twice the upper limit of normal. Of the eight recipients, a few were HCV-positive, while the remaining recipients had been transplanted for non-autoimmune, non-viral indications. Donor-reactive T cell clones were identified using TCRbeta sequencing after a pre-transplant mixed lymphocyte reaction and were then followed in post-transplant blood. Blood samples were taken pre-transplant, pre-randomization before withdrawal, and post-randomization after full withdrawal or failed withdrawal. As an antigen-independent comparator for the donor-reactive sequences, third party-reactive TCRbeta sequences from pre-transplant MLRs were identified as well.

Points the paper makes about the study in general: Without allograft tissue specimens, donor-reactive T cells may have migrated into the graft rather than being deleted. A greater decline was seen for donor-reactive sequences than for third party-reactive sequences, suggesting partial antigen-specific deletion unrelated to withdrawal success. Conclusions were preliminary, limited by small, heterogeneous patient numbers and non-standardized post-transplant time points. Circulating donor-reactive CD4 TCRbeta sequences fell significantly post-transplant in most of the 8 subjects, irrespective of tolerance or HCV status. In a couple of subjects, low numbers of available donor cells limited the measurable donor-reactive repertoire. Once repertoire turnover was taken into account, donor-reactive detection showed a significant reduction for CD4 in 7 of 8 subjects and for CD8 in 8 of 8.

Using immunoSEQ, frozen genomic DNA was subjected to high-throughput TCRbeta CDR3 sequencing, a process that included PCR amplification, mapping, bias correction and internal controls. Under the source paper's analysis protocol: Only productive rearrangements were retained, with each unique TCRbeta sequence defined by its CDR3 nucleotide sequence together with its V and J gene. For a sequence to be called donor-reactive, it needed a frequency of at least 0.01% and at least 5-fold expansion in CFSE-low cells compared with unstimulated pre-transplant cells. To ensure at least 90% detection power, minimum frequency thresholds were set for each subject based on that subject's lowest-template unstimulated sample. Repertoire turnover was measured by Jensen-Shannon divergence between the top 1000 TCRbeta sequences post- and pre-transplant. Changes in detection of donor-reactive sequences were tested with two-sided Fisher's exact tests. What TCRdb holds here is the immuneACCESS table cut down to in-frame rearrangements. Part of the clones is not present; checked against another copy, under half of the missing clones reflect an unresolved V gene, and the others are unexplained. Clone size and the V and J calls come from that table; the DNA yielded D and trimming. For this sample the table gives about 17,000 clones, of which around 80% were detected only once. The ten largest account for 35% to 40% of the sample.

According to the germline V gene, CDR1 reads SGDLS and CDR2 reads YYNGEE. Counted from cysteine to phenylalanine, this CDR3 has 14 amino acids. Of all the DNA, just the CDR3 is kept, 42 bases in frame from base 1. Trimming removed 3 bases from V and 6 bases from J; the gene matches leave 3 bases unexplained. Thawed unstimulated PBMCs were stained for CD3, CD4 and CD8 and FACS-sorted into CD3+CD4+ and CD3+CD8+ populations. All 8 studied subjects were randomized to immunosuppression withdrawal. The Qiagen DNeasy Blood and Tissue Kit was used for genomic DNA isolation. The chain is made from TRBV9 and TRBJ2-2, with 9 bases matching TRBD1. The source of this sequence is a human patient who received a liver transplant. After a transplant, certain T cells may trace back to the graft donor. Sequencing used CD8+ T cells from blood, obtained about 50 months after liver transplant. The CDR3 loop reads CASSGQGDSGELFF. The base sequence is TGTGCCAGCAGCGGACAGGGGGACTCCGGGGAGCTGTTTTTT.